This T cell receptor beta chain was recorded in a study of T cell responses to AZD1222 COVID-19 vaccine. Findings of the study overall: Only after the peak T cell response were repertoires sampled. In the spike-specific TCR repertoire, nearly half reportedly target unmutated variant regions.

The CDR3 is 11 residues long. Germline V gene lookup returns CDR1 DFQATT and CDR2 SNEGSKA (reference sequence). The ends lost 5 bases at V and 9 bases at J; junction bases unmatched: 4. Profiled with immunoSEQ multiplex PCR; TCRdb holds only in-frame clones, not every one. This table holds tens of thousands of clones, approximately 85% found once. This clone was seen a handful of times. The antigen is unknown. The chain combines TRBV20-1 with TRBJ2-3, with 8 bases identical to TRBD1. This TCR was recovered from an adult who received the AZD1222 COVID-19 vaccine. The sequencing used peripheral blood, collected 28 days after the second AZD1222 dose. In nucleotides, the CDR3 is TGCAGTGCTGTGGACAGGGCGACGCAGTATTTT. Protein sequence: CSAVDRATQYF.